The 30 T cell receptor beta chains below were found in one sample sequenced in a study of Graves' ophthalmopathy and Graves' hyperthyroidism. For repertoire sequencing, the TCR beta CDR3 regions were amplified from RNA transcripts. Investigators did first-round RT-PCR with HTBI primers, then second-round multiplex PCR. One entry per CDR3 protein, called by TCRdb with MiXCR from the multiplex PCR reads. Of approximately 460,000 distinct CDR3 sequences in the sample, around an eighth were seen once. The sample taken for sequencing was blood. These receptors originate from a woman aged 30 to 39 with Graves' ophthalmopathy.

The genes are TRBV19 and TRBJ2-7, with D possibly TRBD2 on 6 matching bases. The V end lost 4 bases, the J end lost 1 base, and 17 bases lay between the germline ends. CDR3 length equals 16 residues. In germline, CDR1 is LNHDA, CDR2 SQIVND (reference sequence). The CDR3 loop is CASSRGAGTKSYEQYF. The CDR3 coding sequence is TGTGCCAGTAGTAGAGGTGCGGGGACGAAATCCTACGAGCAGTACTTC.

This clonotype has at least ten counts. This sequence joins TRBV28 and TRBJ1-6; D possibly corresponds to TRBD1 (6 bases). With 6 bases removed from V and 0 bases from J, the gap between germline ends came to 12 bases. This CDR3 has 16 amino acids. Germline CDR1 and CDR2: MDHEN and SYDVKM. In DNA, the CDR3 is TGTGCCAGCAGGGGGGCGGGAAGCTCCTATAATTCACCCCTCCACTTT. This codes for CASRGAGSSYNSPLHF.

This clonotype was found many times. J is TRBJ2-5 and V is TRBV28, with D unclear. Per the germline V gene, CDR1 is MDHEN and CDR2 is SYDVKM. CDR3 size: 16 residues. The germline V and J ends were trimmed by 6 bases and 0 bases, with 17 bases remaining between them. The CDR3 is CASSLKGWTDQETQYF. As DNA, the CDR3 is TGTGCCAGCAGCCTTAAAGGATGGACGGACCAAGAGACCCAGTACTTC.

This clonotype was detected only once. The CDR3 coding sequence is TGTGCCAGTAGTATAGATCGAGGCAGGGGAAACTATGGCTACACCTTC. It translates to CASSIDRGRGNYGYTF. The chain links TRBV19 to TRBJ1-2, with a weak D call TRBD1 (6 bases). Germline CDR1 and CDR2: LNHDA and SQIVND (reference sequence). This CDR3 has 16 residues. Trimming stripped 0 bases from V and 2 bases from J, with 13 bases between. Combining the CDR3 with reference TRBV19 and TRBJ1-2 gives the whole variable domain DGGITQSPKYLFRKEGQNVTLSCEQNLNHDAMYWYRQDPGQGLRLIYYSQIVNDFQKGDIAEGYSVSREKKESFPLTVTSAQKNPTAFYLCASSIDRGRGNYGYTFGSGTRLTVV.

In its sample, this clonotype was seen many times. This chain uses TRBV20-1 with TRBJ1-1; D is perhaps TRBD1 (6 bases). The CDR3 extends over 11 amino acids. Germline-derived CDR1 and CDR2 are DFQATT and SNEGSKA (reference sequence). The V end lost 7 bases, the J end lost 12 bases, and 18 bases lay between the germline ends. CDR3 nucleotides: TGCAGTGTAGATTCCCAGGGGAAATCTTTCTTT. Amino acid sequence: CSVDSQGKSFF.

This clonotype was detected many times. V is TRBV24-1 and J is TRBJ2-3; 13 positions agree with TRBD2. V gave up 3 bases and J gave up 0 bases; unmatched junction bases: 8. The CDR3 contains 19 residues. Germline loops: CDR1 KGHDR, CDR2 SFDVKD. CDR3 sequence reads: CATSDQGLAGLKSTDTQYF. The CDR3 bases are TGTGCCACCAGTGATCAGGGACTAGCGGGGCTCAAAAGCACAGATACGCAGTATTTT.

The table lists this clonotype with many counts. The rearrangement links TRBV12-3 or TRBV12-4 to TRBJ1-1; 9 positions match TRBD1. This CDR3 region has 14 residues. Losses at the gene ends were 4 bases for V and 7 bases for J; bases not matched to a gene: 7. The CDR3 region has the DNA TGTGCCAGCAGTTCCGGGACAGGGAACCGTGAAGCTTTCTTT. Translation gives CASSSGTGNREAFF.

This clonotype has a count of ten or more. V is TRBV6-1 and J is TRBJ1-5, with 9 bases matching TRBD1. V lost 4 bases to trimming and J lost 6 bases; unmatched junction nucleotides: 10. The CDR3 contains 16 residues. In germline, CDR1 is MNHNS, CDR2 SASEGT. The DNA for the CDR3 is TGTGCCAGCAGTGGGGGGGACAGGGCGGTTGGTCAGCCCCAGCATTTT. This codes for CASSGGDRAVGQPQHF.

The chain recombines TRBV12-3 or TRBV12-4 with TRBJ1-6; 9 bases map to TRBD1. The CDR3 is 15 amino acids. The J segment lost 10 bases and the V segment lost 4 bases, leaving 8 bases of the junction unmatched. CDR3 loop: CASSSPGQGRSPLHF. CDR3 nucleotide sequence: TGTGCCAGCAGTTCGCCGGGACAGGGAAGATCACCCCTCCACTTT.

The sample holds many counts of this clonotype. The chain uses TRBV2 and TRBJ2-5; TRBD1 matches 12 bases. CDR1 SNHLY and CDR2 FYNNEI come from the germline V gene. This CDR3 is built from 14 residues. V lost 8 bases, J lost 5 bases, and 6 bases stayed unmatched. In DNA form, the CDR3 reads TGTGCCAGCGGGGGACAGGGGGCTGCGGAGACCCAGTACTTC. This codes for CASGGQGAAETQYF.

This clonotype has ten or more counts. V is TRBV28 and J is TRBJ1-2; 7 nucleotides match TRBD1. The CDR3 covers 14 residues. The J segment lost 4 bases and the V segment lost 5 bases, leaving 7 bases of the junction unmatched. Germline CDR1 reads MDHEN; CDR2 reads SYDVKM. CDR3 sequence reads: CASSQRQGSYGYTF. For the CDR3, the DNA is TGTGCCAGCAGTCAACGACAGGGATCCTATGGCTACACCTTC.

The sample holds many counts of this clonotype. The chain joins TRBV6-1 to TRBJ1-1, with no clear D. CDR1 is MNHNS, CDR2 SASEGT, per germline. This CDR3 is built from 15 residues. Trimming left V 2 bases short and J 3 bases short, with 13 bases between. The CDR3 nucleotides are TGTGCCAGCAGTGAACTTCCGGGTTGGGACACTGAAGCTTTCTTT. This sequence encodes CASSELPGWDTEAFF.

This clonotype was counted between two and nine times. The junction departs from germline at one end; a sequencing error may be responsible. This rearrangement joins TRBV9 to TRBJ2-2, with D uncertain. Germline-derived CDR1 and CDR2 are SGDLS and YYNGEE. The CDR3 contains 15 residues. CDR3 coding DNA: TGTGCCATCAGCGCCCCCGCCAGTCCCACCGGGGAGCTGTTTTTT. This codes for CAISAPASPTGELFF.

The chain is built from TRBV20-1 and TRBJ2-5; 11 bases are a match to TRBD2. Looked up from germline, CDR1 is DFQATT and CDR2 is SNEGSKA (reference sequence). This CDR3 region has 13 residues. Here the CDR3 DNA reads TGCAGGGTAGCGGGAGGGCCGTTGGAGACCCAGTACTTC. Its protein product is CRVAGGPLETQYF.

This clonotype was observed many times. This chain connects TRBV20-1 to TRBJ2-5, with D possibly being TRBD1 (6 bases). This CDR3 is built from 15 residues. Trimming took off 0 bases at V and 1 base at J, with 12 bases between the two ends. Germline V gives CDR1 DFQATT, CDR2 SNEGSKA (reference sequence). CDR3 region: CSARDSTGTQETQYF. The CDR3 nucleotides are TGCAGTGCTAGAGATTCAACAGGGACCCAAGAGACCCAGTACTTC.

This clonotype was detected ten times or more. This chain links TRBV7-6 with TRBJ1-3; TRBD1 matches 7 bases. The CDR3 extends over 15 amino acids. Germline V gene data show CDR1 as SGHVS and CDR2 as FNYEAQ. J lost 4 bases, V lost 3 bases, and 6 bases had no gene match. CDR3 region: CASSFRTGSGNTIYF. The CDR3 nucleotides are TGTGCCAGCAGCTTCCGGACAGGTTCCGGAAACACCATATATTTT.

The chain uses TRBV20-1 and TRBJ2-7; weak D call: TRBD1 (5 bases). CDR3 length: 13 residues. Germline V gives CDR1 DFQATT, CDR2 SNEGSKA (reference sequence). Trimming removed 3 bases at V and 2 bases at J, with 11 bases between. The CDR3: CSASRGLTYEQYF. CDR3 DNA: TGCAGTGCTAGTAGGGGATTGACCTACGAGCAGTACTTC.

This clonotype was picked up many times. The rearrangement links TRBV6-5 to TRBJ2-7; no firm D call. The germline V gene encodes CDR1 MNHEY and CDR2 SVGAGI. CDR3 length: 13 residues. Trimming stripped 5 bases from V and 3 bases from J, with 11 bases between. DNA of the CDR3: TGTGCCAGCAGTCCCCGGACGGGCTACGAGCAGTACTTC. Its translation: CASSPRTGYEQYF.

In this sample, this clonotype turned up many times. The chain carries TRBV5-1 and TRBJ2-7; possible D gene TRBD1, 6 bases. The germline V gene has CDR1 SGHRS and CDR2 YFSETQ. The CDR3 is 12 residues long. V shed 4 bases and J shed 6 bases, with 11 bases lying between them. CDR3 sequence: CASSLTGREQYF. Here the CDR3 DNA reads TGCGCCAGCAGCCTTACAGGGCGCGAGCAGTACTTC.

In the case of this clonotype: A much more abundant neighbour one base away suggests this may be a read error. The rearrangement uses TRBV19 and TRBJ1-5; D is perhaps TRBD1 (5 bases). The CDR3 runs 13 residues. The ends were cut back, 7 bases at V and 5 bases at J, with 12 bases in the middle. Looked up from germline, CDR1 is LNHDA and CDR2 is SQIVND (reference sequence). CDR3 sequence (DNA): TGTGCCAGTACCCAGGGTAACGATCAGCCCCAGCATTTT. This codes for CASTQGNDQPQHF.

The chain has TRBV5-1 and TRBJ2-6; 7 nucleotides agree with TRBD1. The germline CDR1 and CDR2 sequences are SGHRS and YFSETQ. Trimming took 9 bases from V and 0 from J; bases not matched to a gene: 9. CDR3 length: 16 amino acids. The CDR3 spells CATSGTDYSGANVLTF. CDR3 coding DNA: TGCGCCACCTCCGGGACAGATTACTCTGGGGCCAACGTCCTGACTTTC. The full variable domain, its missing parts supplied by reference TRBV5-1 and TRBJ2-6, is KAGVTQTPRYLIKTRGQQVTLSCSPISGHRSVSWYQQTPGQGLQFLFEYFSETQRNKGNFPGRFSGRQFSNSRSEMNVSTLELGDSALYLCATSGTDYSGANVLTFGAGSRLTVL.

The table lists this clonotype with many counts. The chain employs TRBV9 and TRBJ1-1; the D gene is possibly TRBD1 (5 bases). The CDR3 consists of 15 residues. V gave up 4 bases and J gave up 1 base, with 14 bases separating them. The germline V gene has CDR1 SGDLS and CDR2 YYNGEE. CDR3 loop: CASSPWGRPNTEAFF. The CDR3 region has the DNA TGTGCCAGCAGCCCCTGGGGCAGGCCGAACACTGAAGCTTTCTTT.

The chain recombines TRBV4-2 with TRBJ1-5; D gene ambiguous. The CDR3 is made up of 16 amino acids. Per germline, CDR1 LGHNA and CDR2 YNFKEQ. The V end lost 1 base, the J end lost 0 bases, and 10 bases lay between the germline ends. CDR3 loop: CASSQAAVNSNQPQHF. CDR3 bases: TGTGCCAGCAGCCAAGCGGCCGTCAATAGCAATCAGCCCCAGCATTTT.

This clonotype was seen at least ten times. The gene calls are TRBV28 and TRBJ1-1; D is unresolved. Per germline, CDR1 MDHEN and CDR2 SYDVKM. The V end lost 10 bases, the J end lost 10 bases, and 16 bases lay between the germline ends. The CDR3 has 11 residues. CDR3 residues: CATHNPGGAFF. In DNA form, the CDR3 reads TGTGCCACCCATAACCCCGGCGGAGCTTTCTTT.

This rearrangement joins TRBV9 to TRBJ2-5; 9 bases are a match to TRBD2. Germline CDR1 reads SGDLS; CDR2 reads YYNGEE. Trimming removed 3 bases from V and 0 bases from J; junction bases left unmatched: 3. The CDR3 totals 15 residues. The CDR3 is CASSGLAEHQETQYF. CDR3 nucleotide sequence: TGTGCCAGCAGCGGACTAGCGGAGCACCAAGAGACCCAGTACTTC.

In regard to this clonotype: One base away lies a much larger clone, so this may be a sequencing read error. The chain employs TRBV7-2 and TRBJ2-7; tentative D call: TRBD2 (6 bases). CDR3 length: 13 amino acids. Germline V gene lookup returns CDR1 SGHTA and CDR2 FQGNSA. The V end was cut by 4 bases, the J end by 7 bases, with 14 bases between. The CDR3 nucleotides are TGTGCCAGCAGCTGGACTATCACGGGGGAGCAGTACTTC. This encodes CASSWTITGEQYF.

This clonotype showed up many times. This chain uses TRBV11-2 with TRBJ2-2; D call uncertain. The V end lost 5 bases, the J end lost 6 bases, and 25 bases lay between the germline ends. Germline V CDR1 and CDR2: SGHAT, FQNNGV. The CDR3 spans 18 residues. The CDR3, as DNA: TGTGCCAGCAGCGGGCAATGGTCAGCCGGTATTTGGTCCGGGGAGCTGTTTTTT. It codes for CASSGQWSAGIWSGELFF.

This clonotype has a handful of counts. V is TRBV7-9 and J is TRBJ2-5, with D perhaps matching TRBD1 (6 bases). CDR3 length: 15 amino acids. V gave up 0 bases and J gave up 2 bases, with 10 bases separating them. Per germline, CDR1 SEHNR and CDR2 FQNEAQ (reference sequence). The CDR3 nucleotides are TGTGCCAGCAGCTTAGCTAGGGGACAACAAGAGACCCAGTACTTC. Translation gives CASSLARGQQETQYF.

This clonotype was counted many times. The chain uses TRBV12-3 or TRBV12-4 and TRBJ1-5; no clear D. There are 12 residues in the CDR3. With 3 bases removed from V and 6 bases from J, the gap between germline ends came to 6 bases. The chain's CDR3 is CASSLEFQPQHF. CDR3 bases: TGTGCCAGCAGTTTGGAATTTCAGCCCCAGCATTTT.

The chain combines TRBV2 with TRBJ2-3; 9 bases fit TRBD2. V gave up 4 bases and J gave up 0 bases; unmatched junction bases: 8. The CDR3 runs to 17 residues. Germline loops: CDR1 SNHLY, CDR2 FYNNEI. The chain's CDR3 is CASSAPAGGLSTDTQYF. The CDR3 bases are TGTGCCAGCAGTGCCCCAGCGGGGGGACTAAGCACAGATACGCAGTATTTT. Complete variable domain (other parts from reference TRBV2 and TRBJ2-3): EPEVTQTPSHQVTQMGQEVILRCVPISNHLYFYWYRQILGQKVEFLVSFYNNEISEKSEIFDDQFSVERPDGSNFTLKIRSTKLEDSAMYFCASSAPAGGLSTDTQYFGPGTRLTVL.